This T cell receptor beta chain was retrieved from a study of blood T cells in healthy people across ages. The table lists this clonotype with a few counts. V was pared by 6 bases and J by 3 bases, with 4 bases of the junction left unmatched. The CDR3 consists of 13 residues. The V gene's germline CDR1 is SGHNT and CDR2 YENEEA. Sample-barcoded 5' priming and a J-beta primer mix drove a second PCR of roughly 7 to 11 cycles. A template-switch adaptor with 12 random nucleotides tagged each cDNA molecule. TCRdb recomputed calls from the 5' RACE reads with MiXCR, one row per CDR3 protein. The data show around 1,800,000 distinct CDR3 sequences, around 40% seen once.

The sample consisted of blood. This clonotype was sampled from a human donor in good health. This chain uses TRBV11-3 with TRBJ2-5; TRBD2 agrees at 7 bases. In DNA form, the CDR3 reads TGTGCCAGCAGTCTAGCGGTCGAAGAGACCCAGTACTTC. It yields the protein CASSLAVEETQYF. Variable domain in full (rest from reference TRBV11-3 and TRBJ2-5): EAGVVQSPRYKIIEKKQPVAFWCNPISGHNTLYWYLQNLGQGPELLIRYENEEAVDDSQLPKDRFSAERLKGVDSTLKIQPAELGDSAVYLCASSLAVEETQYFGPGTRLLVL.